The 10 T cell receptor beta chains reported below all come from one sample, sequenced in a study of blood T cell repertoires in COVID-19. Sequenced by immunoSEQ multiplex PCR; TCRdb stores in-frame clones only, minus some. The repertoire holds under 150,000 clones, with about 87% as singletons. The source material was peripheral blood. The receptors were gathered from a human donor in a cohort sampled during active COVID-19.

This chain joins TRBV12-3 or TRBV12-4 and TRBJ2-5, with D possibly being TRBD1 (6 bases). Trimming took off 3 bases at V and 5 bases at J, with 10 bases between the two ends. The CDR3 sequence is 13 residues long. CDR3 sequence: CASSFQGLETQYF. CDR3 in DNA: TGTGCCAGCAGTTTCCAGGGGCTGGAGACCCAGTACTTC.

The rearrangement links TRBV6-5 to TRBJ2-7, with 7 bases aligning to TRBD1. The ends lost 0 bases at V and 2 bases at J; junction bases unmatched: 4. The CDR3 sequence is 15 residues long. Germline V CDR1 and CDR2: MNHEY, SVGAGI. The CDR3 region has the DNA TGTGCCAGCAGTTACTCACAGGGGTCCCCCTACGAGCAGTACTTC. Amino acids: CASSYSQGSPYEQYF.

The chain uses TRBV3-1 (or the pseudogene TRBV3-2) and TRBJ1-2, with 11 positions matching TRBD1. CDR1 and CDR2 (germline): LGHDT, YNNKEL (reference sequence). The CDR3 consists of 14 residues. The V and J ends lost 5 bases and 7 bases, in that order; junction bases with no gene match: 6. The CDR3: CASSEGQGGVGYTF. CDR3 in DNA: TGTGCCAGCAGCGAGGGACAGGGGGGAGTTGGCTACACCTTC.

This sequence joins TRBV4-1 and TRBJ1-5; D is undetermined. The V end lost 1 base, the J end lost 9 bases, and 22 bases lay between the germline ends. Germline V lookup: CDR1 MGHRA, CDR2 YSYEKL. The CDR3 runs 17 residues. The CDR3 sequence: CASSQGLALGRDRPQHF. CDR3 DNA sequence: TGCGCCAGCAGCCAAGGGCTCGCACTGGGGAGGGATCGGCCCCAGCATTTT.

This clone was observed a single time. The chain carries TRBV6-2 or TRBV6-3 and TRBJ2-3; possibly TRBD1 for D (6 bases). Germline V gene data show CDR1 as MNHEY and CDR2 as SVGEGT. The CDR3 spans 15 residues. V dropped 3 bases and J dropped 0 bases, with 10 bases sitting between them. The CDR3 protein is CASSYPGTSTDTQYF. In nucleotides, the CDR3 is TGTGCCAGCAGTTATCCCGGGACAAGCACAGATACGCAGTATTTT.

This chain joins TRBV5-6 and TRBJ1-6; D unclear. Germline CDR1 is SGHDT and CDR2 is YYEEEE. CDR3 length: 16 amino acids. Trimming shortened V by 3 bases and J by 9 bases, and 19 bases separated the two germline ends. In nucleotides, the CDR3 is TGTGCCAGCAGCTCCTACCCGACGGGAAGGGCTTCACCCCTCCACTTT. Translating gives CASSSYPTGRASPLHF.

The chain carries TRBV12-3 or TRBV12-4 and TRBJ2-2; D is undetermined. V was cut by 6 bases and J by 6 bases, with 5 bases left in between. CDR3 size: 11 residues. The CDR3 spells CASRIAGELFF. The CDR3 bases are TGTGCCAGCAGAATAGCCGGGGAGCTGTTTTTT.

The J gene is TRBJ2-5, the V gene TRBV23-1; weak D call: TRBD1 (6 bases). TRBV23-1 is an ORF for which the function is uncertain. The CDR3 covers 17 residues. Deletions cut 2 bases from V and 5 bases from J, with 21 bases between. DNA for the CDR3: TGCGCCAGCAGTCAAATCTTCCGACGCAGGGGACCCGAGACCCAGTACTTC. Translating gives CASSQIFRRRGPETQYF.

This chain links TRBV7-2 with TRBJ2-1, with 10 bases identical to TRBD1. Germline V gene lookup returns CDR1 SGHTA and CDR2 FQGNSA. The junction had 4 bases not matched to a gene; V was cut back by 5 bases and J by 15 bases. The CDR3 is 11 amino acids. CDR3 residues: CASSARDRGFF. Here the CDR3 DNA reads TGTGCCAGCAGCGCCCGGGACAGGGGGTTCTTC.

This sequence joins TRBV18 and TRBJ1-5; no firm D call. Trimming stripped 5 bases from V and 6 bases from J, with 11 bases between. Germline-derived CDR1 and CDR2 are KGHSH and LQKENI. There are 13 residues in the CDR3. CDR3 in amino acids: CASSASDSQPQHF. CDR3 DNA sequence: TGTGCCAGCTCAGCAAGTGATAGTCAGCCCCAGCATTTT.